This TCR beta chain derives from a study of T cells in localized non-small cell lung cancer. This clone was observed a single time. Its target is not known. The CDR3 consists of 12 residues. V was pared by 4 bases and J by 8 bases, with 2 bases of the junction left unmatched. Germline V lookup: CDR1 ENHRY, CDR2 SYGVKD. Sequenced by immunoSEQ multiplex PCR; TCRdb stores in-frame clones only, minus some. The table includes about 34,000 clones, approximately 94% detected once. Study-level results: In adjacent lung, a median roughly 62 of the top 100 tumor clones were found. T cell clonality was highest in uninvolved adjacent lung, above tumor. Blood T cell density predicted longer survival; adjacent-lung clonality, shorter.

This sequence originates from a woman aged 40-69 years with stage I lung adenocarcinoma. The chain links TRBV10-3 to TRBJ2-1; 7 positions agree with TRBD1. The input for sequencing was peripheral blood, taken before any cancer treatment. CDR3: CAISGGGDEQFF. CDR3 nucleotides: TGTGCCATCAGTGGAGGGGGCGATGAGCAGTTCTTC.